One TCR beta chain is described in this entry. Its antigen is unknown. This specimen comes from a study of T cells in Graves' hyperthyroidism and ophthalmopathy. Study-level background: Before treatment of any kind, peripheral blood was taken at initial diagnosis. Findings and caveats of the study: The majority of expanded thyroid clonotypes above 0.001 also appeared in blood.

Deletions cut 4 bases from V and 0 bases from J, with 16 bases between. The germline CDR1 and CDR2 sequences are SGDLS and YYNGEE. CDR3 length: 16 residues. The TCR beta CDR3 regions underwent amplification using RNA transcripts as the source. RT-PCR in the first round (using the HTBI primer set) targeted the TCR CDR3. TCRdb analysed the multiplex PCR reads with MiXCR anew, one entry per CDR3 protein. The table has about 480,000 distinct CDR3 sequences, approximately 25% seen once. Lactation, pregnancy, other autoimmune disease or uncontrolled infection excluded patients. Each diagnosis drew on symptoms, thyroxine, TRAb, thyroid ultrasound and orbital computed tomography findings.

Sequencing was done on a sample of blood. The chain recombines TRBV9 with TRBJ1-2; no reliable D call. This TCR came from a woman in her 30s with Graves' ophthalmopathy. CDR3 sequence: CASSHPTDNSNYGYTF. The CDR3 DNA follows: TGTGCCAGCAGCCATCCCACCGACAATTCTAACTATGGCTACACCTTC.